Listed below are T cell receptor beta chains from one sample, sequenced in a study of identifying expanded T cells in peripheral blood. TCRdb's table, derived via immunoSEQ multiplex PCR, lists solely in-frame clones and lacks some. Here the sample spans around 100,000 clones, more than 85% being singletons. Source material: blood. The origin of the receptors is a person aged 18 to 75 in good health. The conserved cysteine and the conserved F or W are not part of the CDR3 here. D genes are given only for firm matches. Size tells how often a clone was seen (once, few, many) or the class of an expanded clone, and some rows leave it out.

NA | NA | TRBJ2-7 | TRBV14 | ASSEGGTYEQY
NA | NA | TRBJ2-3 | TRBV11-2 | ASRSEGDTQY
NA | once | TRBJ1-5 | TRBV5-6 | ASSLGDRNQPQH
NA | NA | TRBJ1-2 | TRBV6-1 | ASSVGGSNYGYT
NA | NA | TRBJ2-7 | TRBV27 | ASSVTPAGSYEQY
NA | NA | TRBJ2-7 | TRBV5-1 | ASSPRRDGGYEQY
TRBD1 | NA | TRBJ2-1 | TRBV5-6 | ASSYETGGHNEQF
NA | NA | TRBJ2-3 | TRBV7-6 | ASSSGRGFTDTQY
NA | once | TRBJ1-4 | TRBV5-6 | ASSLRIDVSDEKLF
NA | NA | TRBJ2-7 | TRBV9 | ASSVGKDIYEQY
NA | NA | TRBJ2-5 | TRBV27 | ASRALQGRRRERETQY
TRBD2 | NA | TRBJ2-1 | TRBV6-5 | ASSYRTSGSNNEQF
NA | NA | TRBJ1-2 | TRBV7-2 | ASSLGRYSYPRSNYGYT
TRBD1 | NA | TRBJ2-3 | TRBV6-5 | ASRDRGRADTQY
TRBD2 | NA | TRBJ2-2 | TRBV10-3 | AISESSGTSGGGTGELF
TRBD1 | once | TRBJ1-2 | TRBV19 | ASSIATGGGYGYT
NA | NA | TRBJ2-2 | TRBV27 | ASSLRTGTTGELF
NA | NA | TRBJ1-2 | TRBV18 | ASSPLRGGYT
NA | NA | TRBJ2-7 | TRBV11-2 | ASSLDPKGEQY
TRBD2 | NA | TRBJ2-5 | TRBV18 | ASSPTSMETQY
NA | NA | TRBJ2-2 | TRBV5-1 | ASSLWTENTGELF
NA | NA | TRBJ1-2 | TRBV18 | ASSPSGARSDYGYT
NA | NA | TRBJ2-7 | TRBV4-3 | ASSPSRASYEQY
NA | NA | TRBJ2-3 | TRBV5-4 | ASSLGSYTDTQY
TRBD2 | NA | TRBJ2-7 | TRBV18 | ASSLTSGGVSYEQY
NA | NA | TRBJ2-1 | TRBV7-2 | ASSFQGGNEQF
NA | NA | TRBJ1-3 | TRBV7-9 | AGARPSSGNTIY
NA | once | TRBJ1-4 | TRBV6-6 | ASSYPDEKLF
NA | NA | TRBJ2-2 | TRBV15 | ATSRNRAGELF
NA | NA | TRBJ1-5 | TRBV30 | AWSVRRGESQPQH